Listed below are T cell receptor beta chains from one sample, sequenced in a study of cytomegalovirus exposure and HLA in healthy donors. Assay used: immunoSEQ multiplex PCR; TCRdb lists only in-frame clones, some missing. The sample yields approximately 140,000 clones, about 80% seen once. The sequenced sample was PBMCs. These TCRs come from a woman in her 40s in good health and CMV-seronegative. CDR3s leave out the opening cysteine and the closing phenylalanine or tryptophan. The order of the fields is V gene, J gene, clone size, CDR3 length, CDR3 protein. Size is omitted from some rows. Given values are once, few, many or a class for expanded clones.

>TRBV27|TRBJ2-5|.|12
ASSLRQVGETQY
>TRBV7-8|TRBJ2-7|.|14
ASSLSGGQAYYEQY
>TRBV7-9|TRBJ1-1|.|13
ASSLPPGVNTEAF
>TRBV19|TRBJ2-6|.|14
ASSTEGGSGANVLT
>TRBV4-1|TRBJ2-7|.|10
ASSQVGGEQY
>TRBV7-3|TRBJ1-1|.|12
ASSSTGMNTEAF
>TRBV10-3|TRBJ2-3|.|11
AISGIGGDTQY
>TRBV2|TRBJ2-1|once|13
ASRSPEGHYNEQF
>TRBV4-3|TRBJ1-2|.|13
ASSQGRGANYGYT
>TRBV7-2|TRBJ1-5|.|11
ASSLRGNQPQH
>TRBV6-6|TRBJ2-2|.|14
ASSYLAGNPAGELF
>TRBV25-1|TRBJ1-3|.|13
ASSDYQGSGNTIY
>TRBV4-1|TRBJ2-3|.|11
ASSQDFTDTQY
>TRBV29-1|TRBJ1-4|.|15
SVAPNRGGTAGEKLF
>TRBV5-6|TRBJ2-4|.|12
ASSLPTGGGIQY
>TRBV2|TRBJ1-5|.|13
ASSLGQGRGQPQH
>TRBV4-2|TRBJ1-2|.|13
ASSQGSGDNYGYT
>TRBV27|TRBJ2-5|.|13
ASRKWESYQETQY
>TRBV7-9|TRBJ1-2|.|14
ASSPVPGLSNYGYT
>TRBV9|TRBJ1-2|.|13
ASSAQTGKNYGYT
>TRBV7-2|TRBJ2-2|once|11
ASSFGFTGELF
>TRBV5-4|TRBJ2-5|.|15
ASSLGASGGAGETQY
>TRBV19|TRBJ1-1|.|15
ASSARDTSIQNTEAF
>TRBV28|TRBJ1-1|.|14
ASSLGWGRGVTEAF
>TRBV7-8|TRBJ1-1|.|12
ASSSDRDGTEAF
>TRBV10-3|TRBJ1-1|.|11
AISVAGDTEAF
>TRBV20-1|TRBJ2-5|.|8
SAGPETQY
>TRBV19|TRBJ1-1|.|12
ASIAGSANTEAF
>TRBV9|.|.|12
ASSVGSRDYEQY
>TRBV28|TRBJ2-3|.|15
ASSYEALAGFTDTQY
>TRBV7-2|TRBJ2-7|.|12
ASSLANVQGEQY
>TRBV16|TRBJ1-2|.|13
ASSQSGQGSYGYT
>TRBV7-8|TRBJ2-5|.|13
ASSLVGWGGETQY
>TRBV9|TRBJ2-3|.|14
ASSGHGTSGADTQY
>TRBV5-1|TRBJ2-7|.|13
ASSLVLARSDEQY
>TRBV5-1|TRBJ2-1|.|13
ASSPTSGRAYEQF
>TRBV29-1|TRBJ2-1|.|9
SAILSNEQF
>TRBV4-3|TRBJ2-3|few|14
ASSQGTSGESDTQY
>TRBV5-4|TRBJ2-7|.|12
ASSNHRDSYEQY
>TRBV18|TRBJ1-4|once|14
ASSPRSAGQGEKLF
>TRBV28|TRBJ1-1|.|11
ASSLSVVTEAF
>TRBV4-3|TRBJ1-6|.|15
ASSQDWRTGGRGTLH
>TRBV9|TRBJ2-2|.|12
ASSPPPGTGELF
>TRBV4-1|TRBJ1-1|.|9
ASSQDNEAF
>TRBV5-1|TRBJ1-3|once|14
ASSLTPQGAGNTIY
>TRBV6-5|TRBJ1-1|.|9
ASKADTEAF
>TRBV29-1|TRBJ1-2|.|10
SVDDRVYGYT
>TRBV5-6|TRBJ1-1|.|11
ASSPSPDREAF
>TRBV10-3|TRBJ2-3|few|13
AIRPSRREGDTQY
>TRBV7-2|TRBJ2-1|.|12
ASSPGLAFDEQF
>TRBV5-1|TRBJ1-6|.|14
ASSLTGGGQNSPLH
>TRBV7-6|TRBJ2-7|once|13
ASSLAATGFAAQY
>TRBV6-5|TRBJ1-1|.|12
ASSPQGTVLEAF